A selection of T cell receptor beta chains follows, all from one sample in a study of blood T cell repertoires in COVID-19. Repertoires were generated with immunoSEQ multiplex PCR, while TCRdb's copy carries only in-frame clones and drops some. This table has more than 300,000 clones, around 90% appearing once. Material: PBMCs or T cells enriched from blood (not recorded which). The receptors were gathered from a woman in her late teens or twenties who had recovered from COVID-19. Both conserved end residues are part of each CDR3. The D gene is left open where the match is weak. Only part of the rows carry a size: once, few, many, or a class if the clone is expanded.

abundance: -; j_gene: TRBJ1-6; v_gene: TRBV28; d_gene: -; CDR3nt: TGTGCCAGCAGCCCCTTCGTAGACTCCTATAATTCACCCCTCCACTTT; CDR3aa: CASSPFVDSYNSPLHF
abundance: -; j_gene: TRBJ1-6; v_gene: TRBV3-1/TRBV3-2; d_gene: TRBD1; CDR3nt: TGTGCCAGCAGCCTCGGACAGGGCCTCTCACCCCTCCACTTT; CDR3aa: CASSLGQGLSPLHF
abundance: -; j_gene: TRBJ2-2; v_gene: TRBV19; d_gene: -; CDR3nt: TGTGCCAGTAGTGCGCTCTTGACCGGGGAGCTGTTTTTT; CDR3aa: CASSALLTGELFF
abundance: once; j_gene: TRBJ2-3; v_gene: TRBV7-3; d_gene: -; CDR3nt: TGTGCCAGCAGCAATAGCGGCCGGGATACGCAGTATTTT; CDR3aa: CASSNSGRDTQYF
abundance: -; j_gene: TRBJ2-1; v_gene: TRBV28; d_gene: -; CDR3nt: TGTGCCAGCAGTTCGTCCAGGGTAGTGTTCTCCTACAATGAGCAGTTCTTC; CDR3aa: CASSSSRVVFSYNEQFF
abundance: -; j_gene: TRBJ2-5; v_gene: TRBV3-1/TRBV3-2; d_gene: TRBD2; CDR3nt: TGTGCCAGCAGCCCCATAGATTACACTAGCGTGGAGACCCAGTACTTC; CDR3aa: CASSPIDYTSVETQYF
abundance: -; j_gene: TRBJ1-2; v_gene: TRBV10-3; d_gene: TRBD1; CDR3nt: TGTGCCATCAGTGAATGGGACAGAGCCTATGGCTACACCTTC; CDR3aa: CAISEWDRAYGYTF
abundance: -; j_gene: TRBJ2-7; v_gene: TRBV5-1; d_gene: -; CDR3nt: TGCGCCAGCAGCGGGCTAGGGGGTCCCTCGGCGGAGGAGCAGTACTTC; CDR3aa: CASSGLGGPSAEEQYF
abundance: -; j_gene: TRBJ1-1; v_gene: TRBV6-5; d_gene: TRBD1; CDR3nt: TGTGCCAGCAGTTATCGGGACAGGGGGCTGGGCACTGAAGCTTTCTTT; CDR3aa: CASSYRDRGLGTEAFF
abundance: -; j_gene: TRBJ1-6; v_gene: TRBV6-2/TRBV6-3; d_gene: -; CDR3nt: TGTGCCAGCAGTCGCCTTGTCGAGCCCCTCCACTTT; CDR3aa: CASSRLVEPLHF
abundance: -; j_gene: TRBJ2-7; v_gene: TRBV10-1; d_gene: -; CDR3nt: TGCGCCAGCAGTGCAGGAAATCCGGACGAGCAGTACTTC; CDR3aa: CASSAGNPDEQYF
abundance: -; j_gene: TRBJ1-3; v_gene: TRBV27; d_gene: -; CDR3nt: TGTGCCAGCAGTTTATCCGGGAGCTCTGGAAACACCATATATTTT; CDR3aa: CASSLSGSSGNTIYF
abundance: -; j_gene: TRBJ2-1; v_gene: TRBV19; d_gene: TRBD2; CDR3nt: TGTGCCAGTAGTTGGGGCGGGAGCGGGGACTCCTACAATGAGCAGTTCTTC; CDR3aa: CASSWGGSGDSYNEQFF
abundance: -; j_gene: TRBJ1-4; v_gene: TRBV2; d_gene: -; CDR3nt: TGTGCCAGCAGTGAACGGGGAGCATGGGGAAAACTGTTTTTT; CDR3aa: CASSERGAWGKLFF
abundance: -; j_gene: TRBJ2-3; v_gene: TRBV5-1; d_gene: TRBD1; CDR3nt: TGCGCCAGCAGCCTGGGACAGGGGGCATGGGATACGCAGTATTTT; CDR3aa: CASSLGQGAWDTQYF
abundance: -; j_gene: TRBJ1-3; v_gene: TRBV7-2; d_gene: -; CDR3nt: TGTGCCAGCAGCTCTTTTGCAGGGGCCCTCTCTGGAAACACCATATATTTT; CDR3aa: CASSSFAGALSGNTIYF
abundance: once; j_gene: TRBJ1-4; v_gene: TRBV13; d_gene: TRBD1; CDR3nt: TGTGCCAGCAGCGACGCGACAGGGGCTAATGAAAAACTGTTTTTT; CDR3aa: CASSDATGANEKLFF
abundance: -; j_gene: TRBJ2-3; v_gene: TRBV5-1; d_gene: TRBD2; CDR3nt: TGCGCCAGCAGCCCTCCACGAGCGGGGGGGCTCGATACGCAGTATTTT; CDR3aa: CASSPPRAGGLDTQYF
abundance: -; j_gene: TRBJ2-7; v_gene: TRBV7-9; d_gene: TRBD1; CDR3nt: TGTGCCAGCAGCCCACGGGACAGATTTTACGAGCAGTACTTC; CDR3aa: CASSPRDRFYEQYF
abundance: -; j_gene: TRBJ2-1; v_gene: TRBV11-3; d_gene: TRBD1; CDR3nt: TGTGCCAGCAGCTTAGATGTTCGGACAGGGGGCTACAATGAGCAGTTCTTC; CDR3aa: CASSLDVRTGGYNEQFF
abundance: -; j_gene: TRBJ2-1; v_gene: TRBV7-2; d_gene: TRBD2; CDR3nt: TGTGCCAGCAGCTTAGACGGTCTCCGAAGCGGGGGTCAGTTCTTC; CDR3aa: CASSLDGLRSGGQFF
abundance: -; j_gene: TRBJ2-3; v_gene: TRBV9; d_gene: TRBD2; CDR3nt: TGTGCCAGCAGCGCGAGGGCTAGCGGGAGCAGCACAGATACGCAGTATTTT; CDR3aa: CASSARASGSSTDTQYF
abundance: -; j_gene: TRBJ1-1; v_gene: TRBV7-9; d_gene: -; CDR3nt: TGTGCCAGCAGCTTTGGCCAGGTCAACACTGAAGCTTTCTTT; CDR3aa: CASSFGQVNTEAFF
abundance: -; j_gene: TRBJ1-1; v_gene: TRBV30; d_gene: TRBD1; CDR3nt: TGTGCCTGGAGAGACAGGGGGAGCACTGAAGCTTTCTTT; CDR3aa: CAWRDRGSTEAFF
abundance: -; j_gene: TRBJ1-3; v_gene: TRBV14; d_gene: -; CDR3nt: TGTGCCAGCAGCCTCCTGACAACCTCTGGAAACACCATATATTTT; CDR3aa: CASSLLTTSGNTIYF
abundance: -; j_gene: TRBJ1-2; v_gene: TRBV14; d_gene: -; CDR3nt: TGTGCCAGCAGCCCGCCGGGCAGGGTCTATGGCTACACCTTC; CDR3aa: CASSPPGRVYGYTF
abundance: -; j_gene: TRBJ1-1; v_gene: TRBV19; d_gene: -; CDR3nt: TGTGCCAGTAGTATGGGGCAGGGAGCTTTCTTT; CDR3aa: CASSMGQGAFF
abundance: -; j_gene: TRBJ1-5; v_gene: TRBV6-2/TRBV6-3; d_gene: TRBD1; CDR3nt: TGTGCCAGCAGTTACCCCAGGGGACAGGGGTATCAGCCCCAGCATTTT; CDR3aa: CASSYPRGQGYQPQHF
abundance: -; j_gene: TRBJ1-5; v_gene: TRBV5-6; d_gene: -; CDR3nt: TGTGCCAGCAGCTCGAACAGGGAATACAATCAGCCCCAGCATTTT; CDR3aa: CASSSNREYNQPQHF
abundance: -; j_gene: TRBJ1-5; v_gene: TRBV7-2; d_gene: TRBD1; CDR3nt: TGTGCCAGCAGCTTCACAGGGGATGGCAATCAGCCCCAGCATTTT; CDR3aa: CASSFTGDGNQPQHF
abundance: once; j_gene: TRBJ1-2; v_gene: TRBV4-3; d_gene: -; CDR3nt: TGCGCCAGCAGCCAAGACACAGGGCTTGGCTACACCTTC; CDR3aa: CASSQDTGLGYTF
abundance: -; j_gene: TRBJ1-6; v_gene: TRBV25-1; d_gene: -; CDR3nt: TGTGCCAGCAGCTCCGGTTCGCCCCTCCACTTT; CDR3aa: CASSSGSPLHF
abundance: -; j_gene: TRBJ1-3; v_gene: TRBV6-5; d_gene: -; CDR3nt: TGTGCCAGCAGTTCTCCTGGAAACACCATATATTTT; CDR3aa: CASSSPGNTIYF
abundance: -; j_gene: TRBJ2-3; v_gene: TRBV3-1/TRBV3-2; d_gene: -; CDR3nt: TGTGCCAGCAGCCAAGTGGACAAACCCCCAGATACGCAGTATTTT; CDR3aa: CASSQVDKPPDTQYF
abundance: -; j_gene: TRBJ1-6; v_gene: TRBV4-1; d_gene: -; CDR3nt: TGCGCCAGCAGCCAAGGAAGAGGGCGGGATAATTCACCCCTCCACTTT; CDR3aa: CASSQGRGRDNSPLHF
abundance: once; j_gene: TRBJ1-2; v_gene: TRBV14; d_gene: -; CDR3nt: TGTGCCAGCAGCCAAGATCAGGGGCATGGCTATGGCTACACCTTC; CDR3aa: CASSQDQGHGYGYTF
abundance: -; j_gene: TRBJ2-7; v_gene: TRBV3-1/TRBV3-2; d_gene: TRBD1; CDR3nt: TGTGCCAGCAGCCAAGGTGGGACAGGGCCCCCCTACGAGCAGTACTTC; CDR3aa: CASSQGGTGPPYEQYF
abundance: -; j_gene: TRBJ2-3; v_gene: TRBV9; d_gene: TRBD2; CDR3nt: TGTGCCAGCAGCTCTCCCCCGGGGGGGCGGAAGTCAGATACGCAGTATTTT; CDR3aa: CASSSPPGGRKSDTQYF
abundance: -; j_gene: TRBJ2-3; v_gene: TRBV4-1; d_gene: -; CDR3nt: TGCGCCAGCAGCCGTCGGACCGGGGGCACAGATACGCAGTATTTT; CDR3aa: CASSRRTGGTDTQYF
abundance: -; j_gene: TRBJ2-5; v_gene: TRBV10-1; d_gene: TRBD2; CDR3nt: TGCGCCAGCAGTGATGGCCGGGGGGGCTTTGAGACCCAGTACTTC; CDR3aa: CASSDGRGGFETQYF